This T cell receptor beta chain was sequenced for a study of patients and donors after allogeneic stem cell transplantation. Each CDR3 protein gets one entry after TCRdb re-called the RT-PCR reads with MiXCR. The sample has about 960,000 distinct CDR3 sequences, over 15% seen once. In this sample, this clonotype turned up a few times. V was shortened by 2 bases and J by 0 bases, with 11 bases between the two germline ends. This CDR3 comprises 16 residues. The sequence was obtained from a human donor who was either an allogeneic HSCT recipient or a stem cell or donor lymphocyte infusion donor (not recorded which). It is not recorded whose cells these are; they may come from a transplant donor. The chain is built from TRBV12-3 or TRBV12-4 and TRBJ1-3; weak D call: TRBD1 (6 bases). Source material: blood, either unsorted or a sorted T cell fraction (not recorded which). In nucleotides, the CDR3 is TGTGCCAGCAGTTTACCGGGGGACACCTCTGGAAACACCATATATTTT. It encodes CASSLPGDTSGNTIYF.